What follows are 32 T cell receptor delta chains derived from one specimen sequenced in a study of fetal and pediatric gammadelta thymocytes. TCRdb reprocessed the reads using CATT. The sample lists over 2,000 delta-chain clones, approximately 24% occurring once. Sequencing input: non-Vgamma9Vdelta2 gamma-delta T cells from the thymus. Regarding subset: CD3+gammadeltaTCR+ thymocytes not co-expressing Vgamma9 and Vdelta2. These receptors were obtained from a child who underwent cardiac surgery and was recorded as healthy.

Judged by abundance, this clone is medium-sized (0.01 to 0.1%). V and J are TRDV1 and TRDJ1; 10 bases line up with TRDD3. With V trimmed by 4 bases and J by 1 base, 24 bases remained unmatched. Germline V gene lookup returns CDR1 TSWWSYY and CDR2 QGS. The CDR3 length is 22 residues. CDR3 nucleotide sequence: TGTGCTCTTGGGGTCTTCCTACCCCACTCCGGGGGATACGGGGGAGTCACCGATAAACTCATCTTT. Encoded protein: CALGVFLPHSGGYGGVTDKLIF.

Sample share makes this clone large (0.1 to 1%). The rearrangement joins TRDV1 to TRDJ1; maybe TRDD2 (6 bases). The CDR3 has 18 amino acids. CDR1 and CDR2 (germline): TSWWSYY, QGS. Trimming pared 2 bases from V and 0 bases from J, leaving 19 bases between. CDR3 nucleotide sequence: TGTGCTCTTGGGGAAGCCCCTCCTTCCGGGGACCACACCGATAAACTCATCTTT. It specifies CALGEAPPSGDHTDKLIF.

With respect to this clone: A much larger clone lies one base from this, so it may be a read error. Other DNA sequences in the sample encode the same CDR3. This sequence joins TRDV1 and TRDJ1, with TRDD3 matching over 12 bases. This CDR3 spans 23 amino acids. CDR1 TSWWSYY and CDR2 QGS come from the germline V gene. J gave up 4 bases and V 5 bases, and 29 bases lay outside the gene matches. This CDR3 reads CALGTRPFKTFWGIRLTDDKLIF. DNA of the CDR3: TGTGCTCTTGGGACCCGCCCTTTTAAGACCTTCTGGGGGATACGGTTAACAGACGATAAACTCATCTTT.

This clone is labeled medium-sized. The chain has TRDV1 and TRDJ1; D unresolved. The CDR3 length is 15 residues. Germline lookup yields CDR1 TSWWSYY and CDR2 QGS. Trimming removed 0 bases from V and 3 bases from J, with 11 bases in between. CDR3 DNA sequence: TGTGCTCTTGGGGAACTGAACCGGAAGGCCGATAAACTCATCTTT. Protein sequence: CALGELNRKADKLIF.

By share, this clone counts as medium-sized (0.01 to 0.1%). The chain combines TRAV38-2/DV8 with TRDJ1, with D perhaps TRDD2 or TRDD3 (7 bases each). V was shortened by 4 bases and J by 7 bases, with 38 bases between the two germline ends. The CDR3 is 21 residues long. Germline assignment: CDR1 TSESDYY and CDR2 QEAYKQQN. The CDR3 bases are TGTGCTTATAGGGCAAGAAAGTTTTCCTACTTGATGGATTGGGGGAAATCTAAACTCATCTTT. As protein: CAYRARKFSYLMDWGKSKLIF.

The chain couples TRDV1 to TRDJ1, with 7 bases lining up with TRDD3. The CDR3 totals 16 residues. V lost 6 bases to trimming and J lost 1 base; unmatched junction nucleotides: 11. CDR1 is TSWWSYY and CDR2 is QGS in the germline V gene. CDR3 DNA: TGTGCTCTTGGTACTCCCTCTGGGGGTTTCACCGATAAACTCATCTTT. Translation gives CALGTPSGGFTDKLIF.

The chain is built from TRDV1 and TRDJ1; 12 nucleotides match TRDD3. Germline values: CDR1 TSWWSYY, CDR2 QGS. V was pared by 3 bases and J by 0 bases, with 17 bases of the junction left unmatched. The CDR3 has 21 residues. Here the CDR3 reads CALGDNPSGSHWGIHTDKLIF. As DNA, the CDR3 is TGTGCTCTTGGGGACAACCCATCAGGATCGCACTGGGGGATACACACCGATAAACTCATCTTT.

By proportion, this clone is medium-sized. Distinct nucleotide sequences in the sample also encode this CDR3. J is TRDJ3 and V is TRDV2; 8 bases agree with TRDD3. V shed 0 bases and J 12 bases; nucleotides not matched to a gene: 18. The length of the CDR3 is 19 residues. Looked up from germline, CDR1 is GEAIGNYY and CDR2 is EKD. The CDR3 protein is CACDTFHYWGSSRGRQMFF. The CDR3 region has the DNA TGTGCCTGTGACACCTTTCACTACTGGGGGTCTTCCCGGGGCCGACAGATGTTTTTC.

This chain uses TRDV1 with TRDJ1; TRDD2 agrees at 8 bases. This CDR3 comprises 20 residues. Trimming took 3 bases from V and 0 from J; bases not matched to a gene: 18. The germline gives CDR1 TSWWSYY, CDR2 QGS. Here the CDR3 DNA reads TGTGCTCTTGGGGATATGGCCTTCCTATTCAGGGGGACGTACACCGATAAACTCATCTTT. It encodes CALGDMAFLFRGTYTDKLIF.

By sample share, this clone is large. The chain links TRDV1 to TRDJ1; D unclear. Germline assignment: CDR1 TSWWSYY and CDR2 QGS. V was shortened by 1 base and J by 0 bases, with 27 bases between the two germline ends. CDR3 length equals 21 residues. The CDR3 DNA reads as TGTGCTCTTGGGGAACCCGCGGCGGATTCAATCTCCAAACCTTACACCGATAAACTCATCTTT. This encodes CALGEPAADSISKPYTDKLIF.

This chain uses TRDV3 with TRDJ1, with 8 bases that match TRDD2. Germline V gene sequence: CDR1 TVYSNPD, CDR2 GDNSRS (reference sequence). The CDR3 has 19 amino acids. V shed 0 bases, J shed 8 bases, and the junction held 26 bases outside the gene matches. In DNA form, the CDR3 reads TGTGCCTTTAGTGGAGATGGCTTCCTACGTAAAGCTGGGGACCCGAAACTCATCTTT. Protein: CAFSGDGFLRKAGDPKLIF.

Notes on this clone: A much larger clone lies a single base off, so this may be a read error. This CDR3 is also generated by other DNA sequences in the sample. The chain recombines TRDV1 with TRDJ1, with TRDD3 matching 8 bases. The germline V gene encodes CDR1 TSWWSYY and CDR2 QGS. The CDR3 is made up of 17 amino acids. The CDR3 region has the DNA TGTGCTCTCGGGGACCCAATCCCTTTACTGGGGGGTATAGGACTCATCTTT. Translating it yields CALGDPIPLLGGIGLIF.

This clone ranks as medium-sized. The rearrangement uses TRDV1 and TRDJ2, with 8 bases lining up with TRDD3. Germline CDR1 and CDR2: TSWWSYY and QGS. This CDR3 is 26 amino acids long. The junction had 33 bases not matched to a gene; V was cut back by 3 bases and J by 0 bases. CDR3 sequence reads: CALGDDRPPLILGVYGPQALTAQLFF. Written as DNA, the CDR3 is TGTGCTCTTGGGGACGATCGCCCACCGCTGATACTGGGGGTTTACGGGCCTCAAGCTTTGACAGCACAACTCTTCTTT.

This clone is classed as medium-sized (0.01 to 0.1%). V and J are TRDV1 and TRDJ1, with D perhaps matching TRDD2 (6 bases). The V end lost 2 bases, the J end lost 1 base, and 35 bases lay between the germline ends. The CDR3 has 23 residues. Looked up from germline, CDR1 is TSWWSYY and CDR2 is QGS. DNA of the CDR3: TGTGCTCTTGGGGAAAGTCCTACTGACCTTGGGATCAACCCTAAGAGGGGCACCGATAAACTCATCTTT. The encoded protein is CALGESPTDLGINPKRGTDKLIF.

This clone is deemed medium-sized. The chain employs TRDV1 and TRDJ1; 13 bases are a match to TRDD3. There are 23 residues in the CDR3. Trimming cost V 0 bases and J 0 bases; bases outside gene matches: 19. Germline assignment: CDR1 TSWWSYY and CDR2 QGS. DNA of the CDR3: TGTGCTCTTGGGGAACTGTTGCCTACGGTCACTGGGGGATACGTGACGTACACCGATAAACTCATCTTT. Protein product: CALGELLPTVTGGYVTYTDKLIF.

The gene calls are TRAV36/DV7 and TRDJ1, with TRDD3 identical over 7 bases. Germline trimming cut 3 bases from V and 1 base from J; bases unmatched to any gene: 30. CDR1 and CDR2 from the germline V gene are VTNFRS and LTSSGIE (reference sequence). This CDR3 has 22 residues. The CDR3 sequence: CAVVRGVERSSGISGCTDKLIF. DNA for the CDR3: TGTGCTGTGGTCAGGGGGGTAGAGCGGTCCTCGGGGATAAGTGGGTGCACCGATAAACTCATCTTT.

This clone is deemed large. Other nucleotide sequences from this sample produce the same CDR3. The chain links TRDV1 to TRDJ1, with 9 bases lining up with TRDD3. With 1 base clipped from V and 0 bases from J, the junction kept 9 bases outside the gene matches. The CDR3 extends over 18 amino acids. CDR1 and CDR2 (germline): TSWWSYY, QGS. The CDR3 DNA reads TGTGCTCTTGGGGAACGGTGCATAACTGGGGGACACACCGATAAACTCATCTTT. Translation gives CALGERCITGGHTDKLIF.

This clone is medium-sized by share. V usage is TRDV1 and J usage is TRDJ1, with D perhaps being TRDD2 or TRDD3 (6 bases each). CDR1 is TSWWSYY and CDR2 is QGS in the germline V gene. The CDR3 length is 18 residues. V gave up 1 base and J gave up 1 base, with 19 bases separating them. CDR3 amino acids: CALGEPPSEVLGTDKLIF. CDR3 nucleotides: TGTGCTCTTGGGGAACCTCCTTCCGAAGTACTGGGCACCGATAAACTCATCTTT.

In this sample, this clone is large (0.1 to 1%). The V gene is TRDV1, the J gene TRDJ1; D may be TRDD3 (5 bases). CDR3 length: 17 amino acids. With 2 bases removed from V and 7 bases from J, the gap between germline ends came to 23 bases. Per the germline V gene, CDR1 is TSWWSYY and CDR2 is QGS. CDR3 nucleotides: TGTGCTCTTGGGGAAGGGTACGTTGCCTGGGTTCCGGTTAAACTCATCTTT. Its translation is CALGEGYVAWVPVKLIF.

In its sample, this clone ranks as medium-sized (0.01 to 0.1%). This chain links TRDV1 with TRDJ1, with D tentatively TRDD3 (6 bases). Trimming removed 2 bases from V and 1 base from J, with 41 bases in between. The CDR3 length is 25 residues. Germline CDR1 TSWWSYY, CDR2 QGS. This CDR3 is CALGEYRGLAPPHYSGDIPTDKLIF. In DNA, the CDR3 is TGTGCTCTTGGGGAATATCGGGGCCTGGCGCCTCCCCATTATTCGGGGGACATCCCCACCGATAAACTCATCTTT.

This chain links TRDV1 with TRDJ1; a weak D match, TRDD3 (9 bases). V was shortened by 2 bases and J by 1 base, with 44 bases between the two germline ends. The germline V gene has CDR1 TSWWSYY and CDR2 QGS. The CDR3 has 26 residues. As DNA, the CDR3 is TGTGCTCTTGGGGAAGATGCGCTTCCTACCCTACTGGGGGAATCCTTAGGATTTAAACTCACCGATAAACTCATCTTT. Its translation is CALGEDALPTLLGESLGFKLTDKLIF.

For this clone: This clone may be a read error of a much larger clone one base away. The identical CDR3 is also encoded by other nucleotide sequences in the sample. The rearrangement links TRDV1 to TRDJ1; the match to TRDD3 covers 9 bases. V shed 3 bases and J 3 bases; nucleotides not matched to a gene: 20. There are 20 residues in the CDR3. Germline V gives CDR1 TSWWSYY, CDR2 QGS. The CDR3 reads CALGEKAPWGIPVPADKLIF. The CDR3, as DNA: TGTGCTCTTGGGGAGAAAGCCCCCTGGGGGATCCCGGTTCCAGCCGATAAACTCATCTTT.

On this clone itself: A read error is likely here: a far larger clone is one base away. The chain joins TRDV1 to TRDJ1, with D tentatively TRDD2 (6 bases). This CDR3 contains 21 residues. Per germline, CDR1 TSWWSYY and CDR2 QGS. Trimming shortened V by 4 bases and J by 1 base, and 31 bases separated the two germline ends. CDR3 protein: CALGGTSYDGTFLGCTDKLIF. The CDR3 bases are TGTGCTCTTGGGGGGACGTCCTACGACGGTACTTTTTTGGGGTGCACCGATAAACTCATCTTT.

Worth noting for this clone: Since a much larger clone is just one base distant, this may be a read error. Distinct nucleotide sequences in the sample also encode this CDR3. The chain carries TRDV1 and TRDJ1, with D possibly being TRDD3 (6 bases). This CDR3 is 20 amino acids long. V was shortened by 1 base and J by 2 bases, with 26 bases between the two germline ends. The germline V gene has CDR1 TSWWSYY and CDR2 QGS. In nucleotides, the CDR3 is TGTGCTCTTGGGGAACGGGATCCCCCCCCCGACTGGGTTTCAACCGATAAACTCATCTTT. Translation: CALGERDPPPDWVSTDKLIF.

This clone is labeled large. The J gene is TRDJ1, the V gene TRDV1; D is tentatively TRDD2 or TRDD3 (9 bases each). V was shortened by 3 bases and J by 1 base, with 42 bases between the two germline ends. Per germline, CDR1 TSWWSYY and CDR2 QGS. The CDR3 loop spans 25 amino acids. The CDR3 protein is CALGDPYTFLLRTGGRDLGTDKLIF. DNA for the CDR3: TGTGCTCTTGGGGATCCTTACACCTTCCTACTCCGTACTGGGGGACGCGATCTAGGCACCGATAAACTCATCTTT.

With regard to this clone: A much larger clonotype is one base distant, so this may be a read error. This chain uses TRDV1 with TRDJ1, with 8 bases matching TRDD3. The CDR3 totals 20 residues. Germline V gene sequence: CDR1 TSWWSYY, CDR2 QGS. The DNA for the CDR3 is TGTGCTCTTGCCCCAAACCTTCCCCCCGGCTGGGGGACGTACACCGATAAACGCATCTTT. Its translation is CALAPNLPPGWGTYTDKRIF.

The chain combines TRDV3 with TRDJ1; 10 bases match TRDD3. J lost 5 bases, V lost 3 bases, and 24 bases had no gene match. CDR3 length: 19 residues. Germline V gene sequence: CDR1 TVYSNPD, CDR2 GDNSRS (reference sequence). In DNA form, the CDR3 reads TGTGCCTTAGGGGCCCACAACAAACCACTGGGGGATTTGCTTGATAAACTCATCTTT. Translating it yields CALGAHNKPLGDLLDKLIF.

V gene TRDV1 combines with J gene TRDJ1; 9 positions match TRDD3. CDR1 TSWWSYY and CDR2 QGS come from the germline V gene. The CDR3 contains 23 residues. The V segment lost 0 bases and the J segment 0 bases; nucleotides outside the gene matches: 23. The CDR3 loop reads CALGELGGPSGPILGENTDKLIF. CDR3 DNA: TGTGCTCTTGGGGAACTGGGGGGGCCTTCCGGACCCATACTGGGGGAAAACACCGATAAACTCATCTTT.

On this clone: This could be a read error, since a much larger clone is one nucleotide away. The chain employs TRDV1 and TRDJ1; 8 bases are shared with TRDD2. Germline CDR1 and CDR2: TSWWSYY and QGS. V lost 0 bases, J lost 0 bases, and 24 bases stayed unmatched. This CDR3 comprises 23 residues. The CDR3 nucleotides are TGTGCTCTTGGGGAACTTCCATCTTCCTACCCCAATACGCGAGGGGGGCACACCGATAAACTCATCTTT. The encoded protein is CALGELPSSYPNTRGGHTDKLIF.

This clone is large within its sample. The chain carries TRDV3 and TRDJ1, with 9 nucleotides matching TRDD3. After removal of 3 bases from V and 0 bases from J, the junction contained 11 bases not matched to a gene. The germline V gene encodes CDR1 TVYSNPD and CDR2 GDNSRS (reference sequence). The CDR3 loop spans 16 amino acids. CDR3 sequence (DNA): TGTGCCTTCAGAACTACGGGGGATACCTACACCGATAAACTCATCTTT. This translates into CAFRTTGDTYTDKLIF.

This clone counts as large. This rearrangement joins TRDV1 to TRDJ1, with D possibly being TRDD3 (10 bases). CDR3 length: 23 amino acids. Trimming left V 2 bases short and J 0 bases short, with 34 bases between. Germline CDR1 is TSWWSYY and CDR2 is QGS. CDR3 loop: CALGEKAGLPTGLLGDHTDKLIF. The CDR3 DNA is TGTGCTCTTGGGGAAAAAGCAGGCCTTCCTACAGGGTTACTGGGGGATCACACCGATAAACTCATCTTT.

This clone was seen a handful of times. This chain joins TRDV1 and TRDJ2, with 13 bases identical to TRDD3. Germline CDR1 reads TSWWSYY; CDR2 reads QGS. J gave up 0 bases and V 5 bases, and 30 bases lay outside the gene matches. CDR3 length equals 26 residues. CDR3 in DNA: TGTGCTCTTGGGCAGGTGGGTTCCTACATCCTCACTGGGGGATACGTAGGGGGGGCTTTGACAGCACAACTCTTCTTT. Encoded protein: CALGQVGSYILTGGYVGGALTAQLFF.